This T cell receptor (beta chain) derives from a study of vaccination effects on CD4 cells after COVID-19. A word on this clone: Its antigen is not identified.

Profiled with immunoSEQ multiplex PCR; TCRdb holds only in-frame clones, not every one. The data hold fewer than 90,000 clones, with around four fifths observed a single time. Antigen-specific CD4+ T cells were expanded (with viral peptide pools) by the ViraFEST assay ahead of sequencing. After more than 8 days in culture, the CD4+ T cells were isolated. Everyone in the study got two shots of either the BNT162b2 or mRNA-1273 vaccine. This material consisted of CD4+ T cells from PBMCs cultured with HCoV-OC43 spike peptides, taken after COVID-19 vaccination. Subset defined: HCoV-OC43 spike overlapping peptide pool stimulation. The source is a human donor who received a COVID-19 vaccine.

The CDR3 bases are TGCGCCAGCAGCGGACAGGGTAGCACAGATACGCAGTATTTT. Protein sequence: CASSGQGSTDTQYF. The J gene is TRBJ2-3, the V gene TRBV4-3, with 8 bases lining up with TRBD1. Germline lookup yields CDR1 LGHNA and CDR2 YSLEER. This CDR3 is built from 14 residues. After removal of 5 bases from V and 0 bases from J, the junction contained 1 base not matched to a gene.